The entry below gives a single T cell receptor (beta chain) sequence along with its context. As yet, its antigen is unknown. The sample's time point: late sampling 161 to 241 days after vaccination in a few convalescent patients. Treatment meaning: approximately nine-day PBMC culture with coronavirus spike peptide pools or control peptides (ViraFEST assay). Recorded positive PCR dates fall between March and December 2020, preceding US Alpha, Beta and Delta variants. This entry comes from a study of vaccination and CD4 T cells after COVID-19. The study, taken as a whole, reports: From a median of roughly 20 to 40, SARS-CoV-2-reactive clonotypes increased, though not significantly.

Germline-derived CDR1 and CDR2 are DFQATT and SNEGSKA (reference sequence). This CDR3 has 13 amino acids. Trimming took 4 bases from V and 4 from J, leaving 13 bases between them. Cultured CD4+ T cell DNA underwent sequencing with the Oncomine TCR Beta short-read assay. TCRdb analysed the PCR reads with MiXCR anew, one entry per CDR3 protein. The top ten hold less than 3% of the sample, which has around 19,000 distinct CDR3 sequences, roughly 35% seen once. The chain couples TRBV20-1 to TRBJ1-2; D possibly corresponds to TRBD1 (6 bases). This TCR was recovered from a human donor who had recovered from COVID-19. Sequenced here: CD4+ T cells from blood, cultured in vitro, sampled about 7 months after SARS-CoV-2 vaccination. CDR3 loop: CSAIDTGIYGYTF. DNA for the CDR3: TGCAGTGCTATCGATACAGGGATCTATGGCTACACCTTC.